This T cell receptor (beta chain) was obtained from a study of blood T cells in healthy people across ages. This clonotype has more than one count but fewer than ten. What it recognizes is unknown. Study findings and constraints: The authors considered diversity estimates from one million T cells to be underestimates.

V was trimmed by 2 bases and J by 8 bases, leaving 16 bases between them. This CDR3 is 15 amino acids long. The germline CDR1 and CDR2 sequences are SGHTA and FQGTGA. Alongside a J-beta primer mix, a sample-barcoded 5' primer served in a second PCR lasting about 7 to 12 cycles. TCRdb re-called the 5' RACE reads through MiXCR, storing one row per CDR3 protein. The table includes about 840,000 distinct CDR3 sequences, about 27% detected once. In addition, the sample was reused for a study of T cells of mothers and their children.

The sequencing input was blood. The chain has TRBV7-3 and TRBJ2-1, with D maybe TRBD2 (7 bases). This receptor was identified in a woman between 40 and 50 years old in good health. In DNA form, the CDR3 reads TGTGCCAGCAGCTTACTAGGGGGGGCCTCCGATGAGCAGTTCTTC. This sequence encodes CASSLLGGASDEQFF.